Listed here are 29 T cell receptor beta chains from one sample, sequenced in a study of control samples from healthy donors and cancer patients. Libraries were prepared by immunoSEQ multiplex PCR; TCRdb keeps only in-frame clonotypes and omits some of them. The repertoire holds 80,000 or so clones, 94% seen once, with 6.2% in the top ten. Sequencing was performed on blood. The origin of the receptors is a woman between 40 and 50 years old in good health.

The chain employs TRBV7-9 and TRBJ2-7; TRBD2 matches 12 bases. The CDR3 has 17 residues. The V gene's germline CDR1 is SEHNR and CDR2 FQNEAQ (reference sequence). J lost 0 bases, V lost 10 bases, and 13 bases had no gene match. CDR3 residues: CATQSGLAGSSSYEQYF. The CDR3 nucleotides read TGTGCCACCCAATCGGGACTAGCGGGCTCGAGCTCCTACGAGCAGTACTTC.

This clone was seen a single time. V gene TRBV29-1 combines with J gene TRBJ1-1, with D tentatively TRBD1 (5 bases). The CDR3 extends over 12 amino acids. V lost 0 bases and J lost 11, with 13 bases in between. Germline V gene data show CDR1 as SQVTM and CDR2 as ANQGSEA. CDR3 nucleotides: TGCAGCGTTGAAGAGGTTCAGGGATGGGCTTTCTTT. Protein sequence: CSVEEVQGWAFF.

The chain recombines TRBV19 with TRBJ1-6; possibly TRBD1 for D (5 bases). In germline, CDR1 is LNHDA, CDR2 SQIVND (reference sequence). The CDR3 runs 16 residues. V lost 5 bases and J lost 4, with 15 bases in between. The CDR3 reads CASSPERGLYNSPLHF. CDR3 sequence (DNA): TGTGCCAGTAGTCCCGAGAGGGGATTATATAATTCACCCCTCCACTTT.

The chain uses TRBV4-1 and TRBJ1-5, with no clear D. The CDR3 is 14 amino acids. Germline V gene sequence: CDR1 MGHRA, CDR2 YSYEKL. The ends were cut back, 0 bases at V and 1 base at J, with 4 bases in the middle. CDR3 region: CASSQDPSNQPQHF. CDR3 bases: TGCGCCAGCAGCCAAGACCCCAGCAATCAGCCCCAGCATTTT.

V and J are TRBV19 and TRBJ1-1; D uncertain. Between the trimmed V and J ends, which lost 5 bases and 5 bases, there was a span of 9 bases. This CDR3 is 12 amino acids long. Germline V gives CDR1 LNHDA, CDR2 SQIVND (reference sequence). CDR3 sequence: CASSPSYTEAFF. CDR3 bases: TGTGCCAGTAGTCCCTCTTATACTGAAGCTTTCTTT.

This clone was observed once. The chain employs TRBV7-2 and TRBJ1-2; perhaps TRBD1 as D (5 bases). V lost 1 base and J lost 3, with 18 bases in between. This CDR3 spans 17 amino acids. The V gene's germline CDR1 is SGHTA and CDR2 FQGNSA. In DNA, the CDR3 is TGTGCCAGCAGCTTAGGAGGGTTGGTTGGCAGGGACTATGGCTACACCTTC. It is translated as CASSLGGLVGRDYGYTF.

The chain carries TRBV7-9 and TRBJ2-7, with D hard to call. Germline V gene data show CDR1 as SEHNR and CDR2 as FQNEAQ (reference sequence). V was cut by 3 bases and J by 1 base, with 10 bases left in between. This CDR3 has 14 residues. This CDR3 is CASSFPLTSYEQYF. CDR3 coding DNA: TGTGCCAGCAGCTTTCCCCTAACGTCCTACGAGCAGTACTTC. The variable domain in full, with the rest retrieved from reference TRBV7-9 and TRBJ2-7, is DTGVSQNPRHKITKRGQNVTFRCDPISEHNRLYWYRQTLGQGPEFLTYFQNEAQLEKSRLLSDRFSAERPKGSFSTLEIQRTEQGDSAMYLCASSFPLTSYEQYFGPGTRLTVT.

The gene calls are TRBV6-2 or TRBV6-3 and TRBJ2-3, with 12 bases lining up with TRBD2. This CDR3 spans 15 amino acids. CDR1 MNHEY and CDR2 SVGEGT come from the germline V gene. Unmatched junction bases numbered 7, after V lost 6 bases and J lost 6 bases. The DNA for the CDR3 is TGTGCCAGCAGCCCCCTGACTAGCGGGAGTGATACGCAGTATTTT. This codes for CASSPLTSGSDTQYF.

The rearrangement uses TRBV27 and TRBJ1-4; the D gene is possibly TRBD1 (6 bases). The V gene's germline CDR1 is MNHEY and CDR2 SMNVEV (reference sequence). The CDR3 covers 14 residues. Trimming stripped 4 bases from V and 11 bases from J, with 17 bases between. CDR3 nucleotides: TGTGCCAGCAGTTATCTGGGGGGCGGAGGGAAACTGTTTTTT. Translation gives CASSYLGGGGKLFF. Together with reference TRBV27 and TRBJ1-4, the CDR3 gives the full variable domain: EAQVTQNPRYLITVTGKKLTVTCSQNMNHEYMSWYRQDPGLGLRQIYYSMNVEVTDKGDVPEGYKVSRKEKRNFPLILESPSPNQTSLYFCASSYLGGGGKLFFGSGTQLSVL.

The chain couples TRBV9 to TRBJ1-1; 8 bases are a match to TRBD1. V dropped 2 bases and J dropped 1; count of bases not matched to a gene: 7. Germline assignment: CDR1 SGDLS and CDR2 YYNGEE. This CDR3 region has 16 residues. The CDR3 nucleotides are TGTGCCAGCAGCGTGGGAGGACAGGGTACGAACACTGAAGCTTTCTTT. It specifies CASSVGGQGTNTEAFF.

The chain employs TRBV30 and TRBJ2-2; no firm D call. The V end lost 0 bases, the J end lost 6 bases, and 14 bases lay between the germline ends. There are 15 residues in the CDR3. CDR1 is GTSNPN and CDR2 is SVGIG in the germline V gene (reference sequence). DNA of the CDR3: TGTGCCTGGAGTGTACAGCGCTTCCGAGCCGGGGAGCTGTTTTTT. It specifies CAWSVQRFRAGELFF.

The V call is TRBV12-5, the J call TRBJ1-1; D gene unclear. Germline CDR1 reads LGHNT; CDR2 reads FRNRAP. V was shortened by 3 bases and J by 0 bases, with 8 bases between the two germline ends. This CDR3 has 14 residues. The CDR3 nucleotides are TGTGCTAGTGGTTTTGGATGGTTGAACACTGAAGCTTTCTTT. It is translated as CASGFGWLNTEAFF. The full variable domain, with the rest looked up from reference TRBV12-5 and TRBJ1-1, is DARVTQTPRHKVTEMGQEVTMRCQPILGHNTVFWYRQTMMQGLELLAYFRNRAPLDDSGMPKDRFSAEMPDATLATLKIQPSEPRDSAVYFCASGFGWLNTEAFFGQGTRLTVV.

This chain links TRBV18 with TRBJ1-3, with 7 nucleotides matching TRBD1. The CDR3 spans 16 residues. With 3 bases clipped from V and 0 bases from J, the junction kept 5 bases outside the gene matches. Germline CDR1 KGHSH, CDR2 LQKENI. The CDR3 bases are TGTGCCAGCTCACCTCCGGGACAGCTCTCTGGAAACACCATATATTTT. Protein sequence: CASSPPGQLSGNTIYF. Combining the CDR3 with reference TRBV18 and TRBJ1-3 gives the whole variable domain NAGVMQNPRHLVRRRGQEARLRCSPMKGHSHVYWYRQLPEEGLKFMVYLQKENIIDESGMPKERFSAEFPKEGPSILRIQQVVRGDSAAYFCASSPPGQLSGNTIYFGEGSWLTVV.

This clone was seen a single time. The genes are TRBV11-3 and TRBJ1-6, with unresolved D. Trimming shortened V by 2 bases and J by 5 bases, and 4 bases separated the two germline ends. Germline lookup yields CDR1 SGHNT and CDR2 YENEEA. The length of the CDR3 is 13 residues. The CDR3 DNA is TGTGCCAGCAGCTTACGGGATAATTCACCCCTCCACTTT. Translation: CASSLRDNSPLHF.

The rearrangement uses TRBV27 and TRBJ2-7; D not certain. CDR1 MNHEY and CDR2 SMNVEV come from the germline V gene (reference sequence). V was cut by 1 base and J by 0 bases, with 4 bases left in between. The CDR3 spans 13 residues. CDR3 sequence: CASSLFASYEQYF. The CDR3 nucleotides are TGTGCCAGCAGTTTATTTGCCTCCTACGAGCAGTACTTC.

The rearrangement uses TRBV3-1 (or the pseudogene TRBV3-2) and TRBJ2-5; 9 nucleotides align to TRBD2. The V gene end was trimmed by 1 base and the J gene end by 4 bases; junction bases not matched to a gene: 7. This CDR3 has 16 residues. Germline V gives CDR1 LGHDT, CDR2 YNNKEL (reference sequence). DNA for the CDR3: TGTGCCAGCAGCCAAGCGGTAGCGGGAGTGGGAGAGACCCAGTACTTC. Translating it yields CASSQAVAGVGETQYF.

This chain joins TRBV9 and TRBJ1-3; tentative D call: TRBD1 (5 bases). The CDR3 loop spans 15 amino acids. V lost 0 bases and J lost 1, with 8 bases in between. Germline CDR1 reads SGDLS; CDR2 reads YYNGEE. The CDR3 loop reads CASSVGQRSGNTIYF. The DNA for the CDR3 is TGTGCCAGCAGCGTAGGACAGCGATCTGGAAACACCATATATTTT. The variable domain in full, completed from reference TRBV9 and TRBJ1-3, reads DSGVTQTPKHLITATGQRVTLRCSPRSGDLSVYWYQQSLDQGLQFLIQYYNGEERAKGNILERFSAQQFPDLHSELNLSSLELGDSALYFCASSVGQRSGNTIYFGEGSWLTVV.

The CDR3 bases are TGTGCCAGCAGCGCCCTCCAGGGGGCGCGATCTCCCGGGGAGCTGTTTTTT. Translating gives CASSALQGARSPGELFF. The chain uses TRBV9 and TRBJ2-2; 8 bases map to TRBD1. V gave up 3 bases and J gave up 6 bases; unmatched junction bases: 13. Per the germline V gene, CDR1 is SGDLS and CDR2 is YYNGEE. The CDR3 has 17 residues.

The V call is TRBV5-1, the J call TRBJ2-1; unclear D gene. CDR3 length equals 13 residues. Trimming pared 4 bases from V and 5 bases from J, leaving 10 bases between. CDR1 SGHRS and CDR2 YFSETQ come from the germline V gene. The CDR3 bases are TGCGCCAGCAGCCCCTCGGCCAACAATGAGCAGTTCTTC. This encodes CASSPSANNEQFF.

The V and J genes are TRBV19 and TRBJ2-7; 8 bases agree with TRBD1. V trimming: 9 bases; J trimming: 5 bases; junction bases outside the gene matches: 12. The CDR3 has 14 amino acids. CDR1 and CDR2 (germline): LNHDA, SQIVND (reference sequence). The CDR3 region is CASVNRDRPHEQYF. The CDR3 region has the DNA TGTGCCAGCGTCAACCGGGACAGGCCCCACGAGCAGTACTTC.

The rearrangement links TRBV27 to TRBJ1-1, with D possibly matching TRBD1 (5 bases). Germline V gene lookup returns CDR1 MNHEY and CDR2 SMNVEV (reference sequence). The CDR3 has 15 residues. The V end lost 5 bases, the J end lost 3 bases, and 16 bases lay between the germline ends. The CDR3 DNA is TGTGCCAGCAGTCCCACAGGTGCGATTTACACTGAAGCTTTCTTT. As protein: CASSPTGAIYTEAFF.

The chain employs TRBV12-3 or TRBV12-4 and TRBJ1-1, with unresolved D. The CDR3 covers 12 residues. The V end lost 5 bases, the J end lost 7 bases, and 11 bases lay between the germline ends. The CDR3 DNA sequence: TGTGCCAGCAGTCCCGTGGGGAATGAAGCTTTCTTT. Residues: CASSPVGNEAFF.

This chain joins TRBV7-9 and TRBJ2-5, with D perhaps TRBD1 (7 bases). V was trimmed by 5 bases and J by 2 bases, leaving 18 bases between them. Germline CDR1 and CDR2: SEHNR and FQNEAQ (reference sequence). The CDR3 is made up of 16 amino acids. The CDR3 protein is CASSQGGGALQETQYF. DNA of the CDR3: TGTGCCAGCAGCCAGGGGGGCGGAGCCCTACAAGAGACCCAGTACTTC.

The CDR3 sequence is CASSVGGGRYEQYF. In DNA, the CDR3 is TGTGCCAGCAGCGTAGGCGGGGGTCGCTACGAGCAGTACTTC. This chain uses TRBV9 with TRBJ2-7; TRBD2 agrees at 7 bases. The V gene end was trimmed by 0 bases and the J gene end by 3 bases; junction bases not matched to a gene: 3. Germline CDR1 SGDLS, CDR2 YYNGEE. This CDR3 is 14 amino acids long.

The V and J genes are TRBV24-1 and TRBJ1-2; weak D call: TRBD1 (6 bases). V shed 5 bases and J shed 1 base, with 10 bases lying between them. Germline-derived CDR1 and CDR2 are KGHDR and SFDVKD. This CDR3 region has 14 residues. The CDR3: CATSGGQLNYGYTF. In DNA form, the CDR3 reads TGTGCCACCAGTGGGGGGCAGCTTAACTATGGCTACACCTTC.

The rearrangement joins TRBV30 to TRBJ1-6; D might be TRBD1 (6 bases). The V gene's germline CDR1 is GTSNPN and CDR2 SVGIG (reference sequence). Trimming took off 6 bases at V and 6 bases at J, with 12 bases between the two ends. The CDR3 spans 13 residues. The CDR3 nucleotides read TGTGCCTGTAACCGGGACACTAATTCACCCCTCCACTTT. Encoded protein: CACNRDTNSPLHF.

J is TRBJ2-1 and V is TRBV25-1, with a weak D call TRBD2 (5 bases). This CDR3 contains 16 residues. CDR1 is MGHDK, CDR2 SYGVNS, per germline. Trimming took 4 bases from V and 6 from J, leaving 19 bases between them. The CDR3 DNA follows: TGTGCCAGCAGTGGATCTAGCTTATTCCTAACCAATGAGCAGTTCTTC. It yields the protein CASSGSSLFLTNEQFF.

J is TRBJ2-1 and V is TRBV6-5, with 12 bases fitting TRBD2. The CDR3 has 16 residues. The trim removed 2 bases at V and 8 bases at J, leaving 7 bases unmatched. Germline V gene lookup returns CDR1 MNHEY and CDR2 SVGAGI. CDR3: CASSYDTSGRPHEQFF. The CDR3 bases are TGTGCCAGCAGTTACGATACTAGCGGGAGGCCCCATGAGCAGTTCTTC.

For the CDR3, the DNA is TGTGCCAGCAGCCCAAGGACAGGCTACAATGAGCAGTTCTTC. It is translated as CASSPRTGYNEQFF. The chain carries TRBV11-2 and TRBJ2-1; 7 nucleotides align to TRBD1. Germline V gene data show CDR1 as SGHAT and CDR2 as FQNNGV. The CDR3 is 14 amino acids. The V gene end was trimmed by 5 bases and the J gene end by 3 bases; junction bases not matched to a gene: 4.